The 8 T cell receptor beta chains given below trace back to one sample, sequenced in a study of tumor-infiltrating lymphocytes in glioblastoma multiforme. Multiple V-beta primers and a C-beta primer amplified TCRB from RNA. TCRdb independently ran MiXCR on the multiplex PCR reads; one entry per CDR3 protein. Of some 15,000 distinct CDR3 sequences listed, 70% to 75% were seen once; the top ten hold around 48%. The sample comprised brain tumor tissue. The source is a male donor with glioblastoma.

Turning to this clonotype: A read error may account for a junction end that differs from germline. The chain combines TRBV11-2 with TRBJ2-2, with D perhaps matching TRBD2 (5 bases). This CDR3 has 20 amino acids. Germline CDR1 is SGHAT and CDR2 is FQNNGV. The CDR3: CASTPPFGQGLAVNTWELFF. The CDR3 nucleotides read TGCGCCAGCACCCCCCCATTCGGCCAAGGGCTAGCTGTAAACACCTGGGAGCTGTTTTTT.

The table lists this clonotype with many counts. CDR3 coding DNA: TGTGCCAGCAGCGTGACAGGGGACACCGGGGAGCTGTTTTTT. As protein: CASSVTGDTGELFF. The V call is TRBV7-3, the J call TRBJ2-2; TRBD1 agrees at 8 bases. The CDR3 extends over 14 amino acids. The junction had 2 bases not matched to a gene; V was cut back by 5 bases and J by 3 bases. Germline CDR1 is SGHTA and CDR2 is FQGTGA.

By sample fraction, this clonotype is medium-sized. The chain is built from TRBV6-1 and TRBJ2-4; the match to TRBD1 covers 11 bases. This CDR3 is built from 18 residues. J was trimmed by 2 bases and V by 11 bases; bases with no gene match: 17. CDR1 and CDR2 (germline): MNHNS, SASEGT. The CDR3 here is CASYPGQGDLRSKNIQYF. CDR3 nucleotides: TGTGCCTCCTACCCGGGACAGGGGGACCTTCGATCCAAAAACATTCAGTACTTC.

This clonotype turned up a few times. V is TRBV12-3 or TRBV12-4 and J is TRBJ1-6, with D unresolved. Trimming shortened V by 6 bases and J by 8 bases, and 14 bases separated the two germline ends. The CDR3 extends over 14 amino acids. CDR3 in amino acids: CASRRTGRDSPLHF. The CDR3 coding sequence is TGTGCCAGCAGAAGGACCGGCCGGGATTCACCCCTCCACTTT.

About this clonotype itself: This CDR3 is missing its conserved last phenylalanine or tryptophan, likely due to a read error. The chain recombines TRBV4-3 with TRBJ2-7; 11 bases agree with TRBD1. Trimming removed 6 bases from V and 3 bases from J; junction bases left unmatched: 4. The CDR3 sequence is 14 residues long. Germline assignment: CDR1 LGHNA and CDR2 YSLEER. CDR3 sequence: CASSPGTGGYEQYL. Written as DNA, the CDR3 is TGCGCCAGCAGTCCCGGGACAGGGGGCTACGAGCAGTACTTA.

Points on this clonotype: The missing conserved phenylalanine or tryptophan at the end of this CDR3 makes a read error likely. The DNA is omitted, as the CDR3 cannot be located on it reliably, and the CDR3 follows TCRdb's listing. This chain links TRBV30 with TRBJ1-6; the table names TRBD1, a call not compared with the DNA. Both ends counted, the CDR3 spans 15 residues. Germline loops: CDR1 GTSNPN, CDR2 SVGIG (reference sequence). The CDR3: CAWGHRGPQNSPLHL.

As to this clonotype: The junction differs from germline at one of its ends, possibly a read error. The V gene is TRBV6-5, the J gene TRBJ2-7; no firm D call. The CDR3 runs to 15 residues. From germline, CDR1 is MNHEY and CDR2 SVGAGI. CDR3 sequence reads: CTSSYSLQQAHEQCF. The CDR3 DNA reads as TGTACCAGCAGTTACTCCCTACAGCAGGCCCACGAGCAGTGCTTC.

This chain joins TRBV12-3 or TRBV12-4 and TRBJ1-1; tentatively, D is TRBD1 (5 bases). The CDR3 loop spans 13 amino acids. The V end lost 3 bases, the J end lost 7 bases, and 12 bases lay between the germline ends. The CDR3 nucleotides are TGTGCCAGCAGTTTCAGTAGGGGAATTGAAGCTTTCTTT. It encodes CASSFSRGIEAFF.